Listed below are T cell receptor beta chains from one sample, sequenced in a study of blood T cell repertoires in COVID-19. Sequencing was performed with immunoSEQ multiplex PCR; in TCRdb, only in-frame clones are kept and a portion is missing. The sample records more than 110,000 clones, 85% being singletons. The sample consisted of peripheral blood. Every receptor here comes from a man in his forties or fifties with acute or convalescent COVID-19. The CDR3 runs from the conserved cysteine through the conserved F or W. The order of the fields is J gene, D gene, clone size, V gene, CDR3 length, CDR3 DNA, CDR3 protein. A D gene is named only where the DNA matches it firmly. The size field is filled for only some rows; it gives once, few, many or a size class.

j_call: TRBJ1-6; d_call: TRBD1; clone_size: NA; v_call: TRBV10-3; cdr3_length: 16; cdr3_nt: TGTGCCATCAGTAGAACTCGGACAGGGGATCGTTCACCCCTCCACTTT; cdr3_aa: CAISRTRTGDRSPLHF
j_call: TRBJ2-5; d_call: TRBD1; clone_size: NA; v_call: TRBV28; cdr3_length: 14; cdr3_nt: TGTGCCAGCAGTTTACAGACAGGGGGGGAGACCCAGTACTTC; cdr3_aa: CASSLQTGGETQYF
j_call: TRBJ1-6; d_call: NA; clone_size: once; v_call: TRBV19; cdr3_length: 15; cdr3_nt: TGTGCCAGTAGTCCGGGGAGCTCCTATAATTCACCCCTCCACTTT; cdr3_aa: CASSPGSSYNSPLHF
j_call: TRBJ2-7; d_call: TRBD2; clone_size: NA; v_call: TRBV10-3; cdr3_length: 13; cdr3_nt: TGTGCCATCGGACTAGCGGGAGAGGGGGGGCAGTACTTC; cdr3_aa: CAIGLAGEGGQYF
j_call: TRBJ1-5; d_call: TRBD1; clone_size: NA; v_call: TRBV9; cdr3_length: 17; cdr3_nt: TGTGCCAGCAGCCCCGGGACAGGGAGAGATAGCAATCAGCCCCAGCATTTT; cdr3_aa: CASSPGTGRDSNQPQHF
j_call: TRBJ1-1; d_call: NA; clone_size: NA; v_call: TRBV4-1; cdr3_length: 15; cdr3_nt: TGCGCCAGCAGCCAAGACCGGGGGTGGAACACTGAAGCTTTCTTT; cdr3_aa: CASSQDRGWNTEAFF
j_call: TRBJ2-5; d_call: TRBD2; clone_size: NA; v_call: TRBV18; cdr3_length: 16; cdr3_nt: TGTGCCAGCTCACCCGGACTAGCGGGAGTGGGGGAGACCCAGTACTTC; cdr3_aa: CASSPGLAGVGETQYF
j_call: TRBJ1-2; d_call: NA; clone_size: NA; v_call: TRBV19; cdr3_length: 12; cdr3_nt: TGTGCCAGTAGTATCCTCTCGTATGGCTACACCTTC; cdr3_aa: CASSILSYGYTF
j_call: TRBJ1-2; d_call: NA; clone_size: NA; v_call: TRBV5-5; cdr3_length: 14; cdr3_nt: TGTGCCAGCAGCAGACATTCGGGCCGGGGTGGCTACACCTTC; cdr3_aa: CASSRHSGRGGYTF
j_call: TRBJ1-1; d_call: TRBD1; clone_size: NA; v_call: TRBV18; cdr3_length: 16; cdr3_nt: TGTGCCAGCTCACCAATGGGGACAGGGACGATCACTGAAGCTTTCTTT; cdr3_aa: CASSPMGTGTITEAFF
j_call: TRBJ2-5; d_call: NA; clone_size: NA; v_call: TRBV15; cdr3_length: 12; cdr3_nt: TGTGCCACCAGCAGAGATCAGGGAACCCAGTACTTC; cdr3_aa: CATSRDQGTQYF
j_call: TRBJ2-7; d_call: TRBD2; clone_size: NA; v_call: TRBV6-4; cdr3_length: 16; cdr3_nt: TGTGCCAGCAGTGGACTAGCGGGAGTCCCTACCTACGAGCAGTACTTC; cdr3_aa: CASSGLAGVPTYEQYF
j_call: TRBJ1-5; d_call: TRBD1; clone_size: NA; v_call: TRBV27; cdr3_length: 14; cdr3_nt: TGTGCCAGCAGTTTAAGGACAGGCGGACAGCCCCAGCATTTT; cdr3_aa: CASSLRTGGQPQHF
j_call: TRBJ2-1; d_call: TRBD1; clone_size: NA; v_call: TRBV18; cdr3_length: 14; cdr3_nt: TGTGCCAGCTCACCCCAGACAGGGGGTGGTGAGCAGTTCTTC; cdr3_aa: CASSPQTGGGEQFF
j_call: TRBJ1-1; d_call: NA; clone_size: NA; v_call: TRBV3-1/TRBV3-2; cdr3_length: 13; cdr3_nt: TGTGCCAGCAGCCAAGATTGGGCCGCCCGCGCTTTCTTT; cdr3_aa: CASSQDWAARAFF
j_call: TRBJ1-1; d_call: NA; clone_size: NA; v_call: TRBV2; cdr3_length: 12; cdr3_nt: TGTGCCAGCAGTGAAGAGGGGGTTGTGGCTTTCTTT; cdr3_aa: CASSEEGVVAFF
j_call: TRBJ1-6; d_call: NA; clone_size: NA; v_call: TRBV18; cdr3_length: 15; cdr3_nt: TGTGCCAGCTCACCGACAGACTCCTATAATTCACCCCTCCACTTT; cdr3_aa: CASSPTDSYNSPLHF
j_call: TRBJ2-7; d_call: TRBD1; clone_size: NA; v_call: TRBV11-2; cdr3_length: 15; cdr3_nt: TGTGCCAGCAGTCGGGACAGGGCCTTCTCCTACGAGCAGTACTTC; cdr3_aa: CASSRDRAFSYEQYF
j_call: TRBJ2-1; d_call: TRBD2; clone_size: NA; v_call: TRBV28; cdr3_length: 15; cdr3_nt: TGTGCCAGCAGTTTATCGGGACTAGCCTACAATGAGCAGTTCTTC; cdr3_aa: CASSLSGLAYNEQFF
j_call: TRBJ2-3; d_call: TRBD2; clone_size: once; v_call: TRBV7-9; cdr3_length: 14; cdr3_nt: TGTGCCAGCAGCTTAGCCCTAGCGGCAGATACGCAGTATTTT; cdr3_aa: CASSLALAADTQYF
j_call: TRBJ2-1; d_call: NA; clone_size: NA; v_call: TRBV3-1/TRBV3-2; cdr3_length: 15; cdr3_nt: TGTGCCAGCAGCCAGACGCGGAGCTCCTACAATGAGCAGTTCTTC; cdr3_aa: CASSQTRSSYNEQFF
j_call: TRBJ2-7; d_call: TRBD2; clone_size: NA; v_call: TRBV7-8; cdr3_length: 13; cdr3_nt: TGTGCCAGCAGCTTCCGGGACTACTACGAGCAGTACTTC; cdr3_aa: CASSFRDYYEQYF
j_call: TRBJ1-1; d_call: NA; clone_size: many; v_call: TRBV4-1; cdr3_length: 14; cdr3_nt: TGCGCCAGCAGAAACAGGGATCCTTACACTGAAGCTTTCTTT; cdr3_aa: CASRNRDPYTEAFF
j_call: TRBJ2-7; d_call: NA; clone_size: NA; v_call: TRBV6-6; cdr3_length: 13; cdr3_nt: TGTGCCAGCGGGAGTAGCGACCACTACGAGCAGTACTTC; cdr3_aa: CASGSSDHYEQYF
j_call: TRBJ2-3; d_call: TRBD2; clone_size: NA; v_call: TRBV27; cdr3_length: 17; cdr3_nt: TGTGCCAGCAGTTGGTCGGGGGGGCTGACTAGCACAGATACGCAGTATTTT; cdr3_aa: CASSWSGGLTSTDTQYF
j_call: TRBJ2-2; d_call: TRBD1; clone_size: NA; v_call: TRBV7-9; cdr3_length: 17; cdr3_nt: TGTGCCAGCAGAATCACAATTGGACAGGGAGGCACCGGGGAGCTGTTTTTT; cdr3_aa: CASRITIGQGGTGELFF
j_call: TRBJ2-1; d_call: TRBD2; clone_size: NA; v_call: TRBV11-3; cdr3_length: 17; cdr3_nt: TGTGCCAGCAGCTTATCTTCCTTTAGCGGGCCCCGCAATGAGCAGTTCTTC; cdr3_aa: CASSLSSFSGPRNEQFF
j_call: TRBJ2-1; d_call: NA; clone_size: NA; v_call: TRBV12-2; cdr3_length: 20; cdr3_nt: TGTGCAAGTCGCTCCCTGGGTCTAGCGGGGGGTTCAAGCTCCTACAATGAGCAGTTCTTC; cdr3_aa: CASRSLGLAGGSSSYNEQFF
j_call: TRBJ1-1; d_call: NA; clone_size: NA; v_call: TRBV15; cdr3_length: 11; cdr3_nt: TGTGCCACCAGCAACCATTACACAGCTTTCTTT; cdr3_aa: CATSNHYTAFF
j_call: TRBJ1-5; d_call: NA; clone_size: NA; v_call: TRBV1; cdr3_length: 15; cdr3_nt: TGCACCAGCAGCCAAGATCAGGGCCGGAATCAGCCCCAGCATTTT; cdr3_aa: CTSSQDQGRNQPQHF
j_call: TRBJ1-6; d_call: TRBD1; clone_size: NA; v_call: TRBV18; cdr3_length: 15; cdr3_nt: TGTGCCAGCTCACCAGGGGCAGGGGGCAATTCACCCCTCCACTTT; cdr3_aa: CASSPGAGGNSPLHF
j_call: TRBJ2-4; d_call: TRBD2; clone_size: NA; v_call: TRBV11-3; cdr3_length: 16; cdr3_nt: TGTGCCAGCAGCCCCCGGTGGGGGGGGAGGGGAGACATTCAGTACTTC; cdr3_aa: CASSPRWGGRGDIQYF
j_call: TRBJ2-5; d_call: NA; clone_size: NA; v_call: TRBV27; cdr3_length: 15; cdr3_nt: TGTGCCAGCAGTTTAAGTAGGCAGGGCCAAGAGACCCAGTACTTC; cdr3_aa: CASSLSRQGQETQYF
j_call: TRBJ2-1; d_call: NA; clone_size: NA; v_call: TRBV9; cdr3_length: 15; cdr3_nt: TGTGCCAGCACCGTTGATGGGGCGGACTACAATGAGCAGTTCTTC; cdr3_aa: CASTVDGADYNEQFF
j_call: TRBJ2-4; d_call: NA; clone_size: once; v_call: TRBV7-9; cdr3_length: 16; cdr3_nt: TGTGCCAGCAGCTTAGGGGCGGGGTTAGCCAAAAACATTCAGTACTTC; cdr3_aa: CASSLGAGLAKNIQYF
j_call: TRBJ1-2; d_call: TRBD1; clone_size: NA; v_call: TRBV27; cdr3_length: 12; cdr3_nt: TGTGCCAGCAGCGAACAGGGGTATGGCTACACCTTC; cdr3_aa: CASSEQGYGYTF
j_call: TRBJ1-2; d_call: TRBD1; clone_size: once; v_call: TRBV3-1/TRBV3-2; cdr3_length: 15; cdr3_nt: TGTGCCAGCAGCCAAGAGACAGGGGATCACTATGGCTACACCTTC; cdr3_aa: CASSQETGDHYGYTF
j_call: TRBJ1-4; d_call: NA; clone_size: NA; v_call: TRBV6-5; cdr3_length: 13; cdr3_nt: TGTGCCAGCAGTAACAGAGTTAATGAAAAACTGTTTTTT; cdr3_aa: CASSNRVNEKLFF
j_call: TRBJ2-5; d_call: TRBD2; clone_size: NA; v_call: TRBV6-2/TRBV6-3; cdr3_length: 19; cdr3_nt: TGTGCCAGCAGTTACTTGGGACTAGCGGGAGGAGGGCCCCAAGAGACCCAGTACTTC; cdr3_aa: CASSYLGLAGGGPQETQYF
j_call: TRBJ2-7; d_call: TRBD1; clone_size: NA; v_call: TRBV5-1; cdr3_length: 13; cdr3_nt: TGCGCCAGCAGCTGGGGGACAGGGTACGAGCAGTACTTC; cdr3_aa: CASSWGTGYEQYF
j_call: TRBJ1-1; d_call: TRBD1; clone_size: NA; v_call: TRBV5-1; cdr3_length: 15; cdr3_nt: TGCGCCAGCAGCTACAGGGGAGGAATGAACACTGAAGCTTTCTTT; cdr3_aa: CASSYRGGMNTEAFF
j_call: TRBJ1-2; d_call: NA; clone_size: NA; v_call: TRBV6-2/TRBV6-3; cdr3_length: 13; cdr3_nt: TGTGCCAGCAGTAAACAGGCGCCCTATGGCTACACCTTC; cdr3_aa: CASSKQAPYGYTF
j_call: TRBJ2-7; d_call: NA; clone_size: NA; v_call: TRBV6-1; cdr3_length: 16; cdr3_nt: TGTGCCAGCAGTGAACGAGGGTCTCCTGATGGCTACGAGCAGTACTTC; cdr3_aa: CASSERGSPDGYEQYF
j_call: TRBJ2-5; d_call: NA; clone_size: NA; v_call: TRBV6-2/TRBV6-3; cdr3_length: 12; cdr3_nt: TGTGCCAGCAGTGACCGGGGGGAGACCCAGTACTTC; cdr3_aa: CASSDRGETQYF
j_call: TRBJ1-6; d_call: TRBD1; clone_size: NA; v_call: TRBV5-1; cdr3_length: 16; cdr3_nt: TGCGCCAGCAGCAATACAGGGGGCTCCTATAATTCACCCCTCCACTTT; cdr3_aa: CASSNTGGSYNSPLHF
j_call: TRBJ2-5; d_call: TRBD1; clone_size: NA; v_call: TRBV7-2; cdr3_length: 15; cdr3_nt: TGTGCCAGCAGAGACTGGACAGGGTTATTCGAGACCCAGTACTTC; cdr3_aa: CASRDWTGLFETQYF
j_call: TRBJ1-1; d_call: NA; clone_size: NA; v_call: TRBV7-8; cdr3_length: 16; cdr3_nt: TGTGCCAGCAGCTTATTAGGTGGGGCGCTGAACACTGAAGCTTTCTTT; cdr3_aa: CASSLLGGALNTEAFF
j_call: TRBJ1-2; d_call: NA; clone_size: NA; v_call: TRBV3-1/TRBV3-2; cdr3_length: 14; cdr3_nt: TGTGCCAGCAGCCACGGACTCCTGAACTATGGCTACACCTTC; cdr3_aa: CASSHGLLNYGYTF